One sample yielded the 10 T cell receptor beta chains listed below, sequenced in a study of regulatory T cells in long-lasting Graves disease. Arm-PCR with iRepertoire HTBI primers amplified the CDR3 regions for these TCR beta libraries. TCRdb re-derived calls from the multiplex PCR reads in MiXCR, one entry per CDR3 protein. Seen here are roughly 430,000 distinct CDR3 sequences, about 17% observed once, and the top ten hold around a tenth. The time point: newly diagnosed GD, antithyroid drugs for less than 3 months. Construction of the TCR library relied on RNA isolated from PBMCs. The same sample was also studied in work on T cells in Graves' hyperthyroidism and ophthalmopathy.

The specimen comprised peripheral blood mononuclear cells (PBMCs), sampled at new diagnosis, from a patient treated with antithyroid drugs. Source of these receptors: a woman in her 30s with Graves disease.

This clonotype was seen at least ten times. The chain has TRBV11-3 and TRBJ2-5; a weak D match, TRBD2 (5 bases). Germline CDR1 reads SGHNT; CDR2 reads YENEEA. V was cut by 3 bases and J by 5 bases, with 13 bases left in between. The CDR3 sequence is 14 residues long. CDR3 DNA: TGTGCCAGCAGCTTGGGCAGCGGACCGGAGACCCAGTACTTC. It translates to CASSLGSGPETQYF.

This clonotype showed up many times. The genes are TRBV5-1 and TRBJ2-2; D could derive from TRBD1 or TRBD2 (5 bases each). This CDR3 contains 14 residues. Germline CDR1 and CDR2: SGHRS and YFSETQ. V was cut by 3 bases and J by 3 bases, with 9 bases left in between. The CDR3 nucleotides are TGCGCCAGCAGCTCCGGGACGTACACCGGGGAGCTGTTTTTT. Its protein product is CASSSGTYTGELFF.

Turning to this clonotype: A single base separates this from a much larger clone, so it may be a read error. J is TRBJ2-3 and V is TRBV2; D perhaps matches TRBD2 (6 bases). The germline gives CDR1 SNHLY, CDR2 FYNNEI. V gave up 6 bases and J gave up 3 bases, with 13 bases separating them. CDR3 length: 14 amino acids. CDR3 sequence reads: CASSRRGATDTQYF. The CDR3 region has the DNA TGTGCCAGCAGCCGGAGGGGAGCGACAGATACGCAGTATTTT.

At least ten counts were recorded for this clonotype. The chain has TRBV12-3 or TRBV12-4 and TRBJ1-5, with D unclear. The CDR3 consists of 12 residues. Trimming cost V 6 bases and J 10 bases, with 13 bases left between them. The CDR3 is CASRTVSEPQHF. Written as DNA, the CDR3 is TGTGCCAGCAGGACGGTATCAGAACCCCAGCATTTT.

This rearrangement joins TRBV14 to TRBJ1-6; D is undetermined. V gave up 5 bases and J gave up 5 bases, with 7 bases separating them. The CDR3 loop spans 13 amino acids. Germline V CDR1 and CDR2: SGHDN, FVKESK. The CDR3, as DNA: TGTGCCAGCAGCTCTCATGATAATTCACCCCTCCACTTT. It translates to CASSSHDNSPLHF.

This clonotype was counted ten times or more. The rearrangement links TRBV5-1 to TRBJ1-1; D ambiguous. Germline values: CDR1 SGHRS, CDR2 YFSETQ. V shed 2 bases and J shed 2 bases, with 10 bases lying between them. CDR3 length equals 14 residues. The CDR3, as DNA: TGCGCCAGCAGCTTTTTCGGGCTCAACACTGAAGCTTTCTTT. Translation gives CASSFFGLNTEAFF.

There are many counts of this clonotype. This rearrangement joins TRBV7-8 to TRBJ2-7; D is perhaps TRBD1 or TRBD2 (5 bases each). The V end was cut by 4 bases, the J end by 5 bases, with 15 bases between. This CDR3 is 14 amino acids long. CDR1 and CDR2 (germline): SGHVS, FQNEAQ. As DNA, the CDR3 is TGTGCCAGCAGCTCCATATCAGGGACCCACGAGCAGTACTTC. Residues: CASSSISGTHEQYF.

The chain's CDR3 is CASSFGVVEAFF. The CDR3 DNA is TGTGCCAGCAGCTTCGGGGTGGTTGAAGCTTTCTTT. The gene calls are TRBV11-3 and TRBJ1-1; D not certain. Per the germline V gene, CDR1 is SGHNT and CDR2 is YENEEA. This CDR3 contains 12 residues. V lost 3 bases to trimming and J lost 7 bases, with 9 bases between them.

V and J are TRBV18 and TRBJ2-7; 9 bases agree with TRBD1. The CDR3 extends over 15 amino acids. The ends lost 5 bases at V and 2 bases at J; junction bases unmatched: 7. CDR1 and CDR2 (germline): KGHSH, LQKENI. The CDR3 region is CASSSSGTGTYEQYF. The CDR3 nucleotides are TGTGCCAGCTCATCCAGCGGGACAGGGACCTACGAGCAGTACTTC.

This chain joins TRBV12-3 or TRBV12-4 and TRBJ2-1, with D perhaps matching TRBD2 (5 bases). The length of the CDR3 is 15 residues. The V end lost 7 bases, the J end lost 9 bases, and 22 bases lay between the germline ends. CDR3 DNA sequence: TGTGCCAGCACAGGATTCTTTCGGGATAGGAGTGAGCAGTTCTTC. This encodes CASTGFFRDRSEQFF.